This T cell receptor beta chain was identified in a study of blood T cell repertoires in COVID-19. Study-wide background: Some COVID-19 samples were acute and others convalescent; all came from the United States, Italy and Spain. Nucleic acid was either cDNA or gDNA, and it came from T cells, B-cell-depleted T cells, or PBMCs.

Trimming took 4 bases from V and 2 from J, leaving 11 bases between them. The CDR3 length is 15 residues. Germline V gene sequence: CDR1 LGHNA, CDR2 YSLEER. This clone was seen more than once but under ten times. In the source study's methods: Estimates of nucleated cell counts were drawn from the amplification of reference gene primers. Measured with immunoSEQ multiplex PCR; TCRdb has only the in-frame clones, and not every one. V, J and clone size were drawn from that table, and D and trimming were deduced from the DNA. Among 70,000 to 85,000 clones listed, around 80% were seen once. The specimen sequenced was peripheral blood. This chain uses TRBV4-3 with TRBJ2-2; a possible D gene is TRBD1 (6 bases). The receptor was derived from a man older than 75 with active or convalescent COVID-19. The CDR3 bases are TGCGCCAGCAGCCGAAGGACAGATAACACCGGGGAGCTGTTTTTT. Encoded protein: CASSRRTDNTGELFF.